One and the same sample provided the 5 T cell receptor beta chains below, sequenced in a study of T cell clusters in autoimmune cytopenias. Multiplex touch-down PCR amplified TRB using TRB-A and TRB-B pools in one tube. No DNA is given; TCRdb re-called the multiplex PCR reads and lists each CDR3 protein once. The listing contains about 8,100 distinct CDR3 sequences. Roughly 38,000 genome equivalents of blood DNA were amplified for TRB. Sequenced input: peripheral blood. These receptors were collected from a human donor with an autoimmune cytopenia or autoimmune hepatitis (not recorded which).

The chain has TRBV27 and TRBJ1-5; TCRdb reports TRBD1, a call that lacks DNA to check it against. This CDR3 has 14 amino acids. Germline V gene data show CDR1 as MNHEY and CDR2 as SMNVEV (reference sequence). CDR3 loop: CASRDTGTLQPQHF.

According to its frequency, this clonotype is medium-sized. V gene TRBV18 combines with J gene TRBJ2-7. This CDR3 has 14 residues. Germline lookup yields CDR1 KGHSH and CDR2 LQKENI. The CDR3 loop is CASSPSTGTYEQYF.

Its frequency marks this clonotype as medium-sized (0.01 to 0.1%). V gene TRBV30 combines with J gene TRBJ1-3. Per germline, CDR1 GTSNPN and CDR2 SVGIG (reference sequence). CDR3 length: 16 residues. The CDR3: CAWSVHLSSSGNTIYF.

This clonotype is identified as medium-sized from frequency. The chain links TRBV30 to TRBJ1-4; the D call from TCRdb, TRBD1, cannot be confirmed without DNA. The CDR3 extends over 13 amino acids. In germline, CDR1 is GTSNPN, CDR2 SVGIG (reference sequence). The CDR3 loop reads CASTGVGNEKLFF.

This clonotype is medium-sized by frequency. The rearrangement joins TRBV27 to TRBJ1-6; TCRdb outputs TRBD1, but without DNA this stays unchecked. Germline CDR1 is MNHEY and CDR2 is SMNVEV (reference sequence). There are 15 residues in the CDR3. The CDR3 here is CASLPGGSYNSPLHF.